This TCR beta chain is drawn from a study of CXCR3-negative and CXCR3-positive naive CD8 T cells. Germline loops: CDR1 SGHDT, CDR2 YYEEEE. CDR3 length equals 18 residues. Researchers sorted a few hundred thousand cells of each CD8+ T cell subset in triplicate. The authors gated naive CD8+ T cells as CD45RO-CCR7+CD27+CD95-. TRB cDNA libraries were made by UMI-labeled 5' RACE. For each CDR3 protein, TCRdb gives one entry from its re-call of the 5' RACE reads, without DNA. This sample's clone table lists roughly 59,000 distinct CDR3 sequences. Whole-study results and caveats: Greater hydrophobicity was found in TRB CDR3s of CXCR3-positive naive cells than of CXCR3-negative naive cells. Similarly elevated diversity marked both naive subsets, with memory CD8+ cells showing far lower diversity. Naive cells used TRBV-TRBJ genes in much the same way whether CXCR3-negative or CXCR3-positive; memory cells did not.

Details on this clonotype: Its antigen is not known.

The chain couples TRBV5-6 to TRBJ2-6; the TCRdb D gene call, TRBD1, has no DNA to confirm it. The TCR comes from a human donor in good health. Some clones in this sample may be carry-over from other donors' samples. The sequenced material came from naive CXCR3+ CD8+ T cells from blood. Subset defined: CD45RO-CCR7+CD27+CD95- naive CD8+ T cells expressing CXCR3 (TNR3+). CDR3 region: CASSAVDRASSGANVLTF.